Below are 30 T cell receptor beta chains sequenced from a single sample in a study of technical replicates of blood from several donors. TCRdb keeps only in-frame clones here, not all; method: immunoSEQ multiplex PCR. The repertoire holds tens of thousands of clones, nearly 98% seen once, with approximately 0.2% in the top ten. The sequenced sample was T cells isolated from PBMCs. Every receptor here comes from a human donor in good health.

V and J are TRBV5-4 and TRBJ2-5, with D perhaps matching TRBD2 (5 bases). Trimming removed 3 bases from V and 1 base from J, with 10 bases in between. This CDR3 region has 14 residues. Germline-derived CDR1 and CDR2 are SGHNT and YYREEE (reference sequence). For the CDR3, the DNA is TGTGCCAGCAGCTCGCCAGCGGTCCAAGAGACCCAGTACTTC. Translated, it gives CASSSPAVQETQYF.

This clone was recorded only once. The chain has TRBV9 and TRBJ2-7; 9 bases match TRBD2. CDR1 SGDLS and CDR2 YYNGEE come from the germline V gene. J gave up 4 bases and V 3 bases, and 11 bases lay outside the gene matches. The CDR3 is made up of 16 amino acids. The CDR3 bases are TGTGCCAGCAGCGCCGGCAGACTAGCGGCCCTTTACGAGCAGTACTTC. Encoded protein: CASSAGRLAALYEQYF.

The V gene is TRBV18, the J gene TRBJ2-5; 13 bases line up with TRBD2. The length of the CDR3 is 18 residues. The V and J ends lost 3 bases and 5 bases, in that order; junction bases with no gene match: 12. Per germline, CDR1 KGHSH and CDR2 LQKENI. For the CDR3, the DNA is TGTGCCAGCTCACCTCCCCTCGGGACTAGCGGGGTCTCGGAGACCCAGTACTTC. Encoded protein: CASSPPLGTSGVSETQYF.

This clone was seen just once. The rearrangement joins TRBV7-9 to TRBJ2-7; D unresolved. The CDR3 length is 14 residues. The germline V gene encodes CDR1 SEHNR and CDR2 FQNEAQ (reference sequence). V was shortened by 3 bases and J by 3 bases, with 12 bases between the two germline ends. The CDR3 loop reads CASSFPQPGYEQYF. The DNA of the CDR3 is TGTGCCAGCAGCTTCCCCCAACCAGGCTACGAGCAGTACTTC.

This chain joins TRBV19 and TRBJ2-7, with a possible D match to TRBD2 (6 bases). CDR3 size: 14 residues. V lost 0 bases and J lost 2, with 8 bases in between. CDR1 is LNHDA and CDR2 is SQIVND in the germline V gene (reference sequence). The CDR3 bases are TGTGCCAGTAGTATAGAGTGGGGGGCCTACGAGCAGTACTTC. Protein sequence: CASSIEWGAYEQYF.

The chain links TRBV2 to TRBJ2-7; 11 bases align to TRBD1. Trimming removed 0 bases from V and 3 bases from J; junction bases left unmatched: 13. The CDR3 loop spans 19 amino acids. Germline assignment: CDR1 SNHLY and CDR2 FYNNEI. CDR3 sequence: CASSEATPLGTGGIYEQYF. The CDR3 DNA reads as TGTGCCAGCAGTGAAGCAACTCCACTTGGGACAGGGGGGATCTACGAGCAGTACTTC.

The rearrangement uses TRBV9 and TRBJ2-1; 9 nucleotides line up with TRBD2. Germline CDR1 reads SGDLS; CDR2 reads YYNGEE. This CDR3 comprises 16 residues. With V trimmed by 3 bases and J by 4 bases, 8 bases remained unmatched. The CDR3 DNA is TGTGCCAGCAGCGGGAGGGCTAGCGGGGAGTACAATGAGCAGTTCTTC. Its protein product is CASSGRASGEYNEQFF.

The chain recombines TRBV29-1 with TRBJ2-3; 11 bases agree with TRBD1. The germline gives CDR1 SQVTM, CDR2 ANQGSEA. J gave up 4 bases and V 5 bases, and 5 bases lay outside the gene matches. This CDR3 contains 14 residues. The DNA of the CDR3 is TGCAGCGTTCCTGGGACAGGGGGAGCAGATACGCAGTATTTT. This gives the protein CSVPGTGGADTQYF.

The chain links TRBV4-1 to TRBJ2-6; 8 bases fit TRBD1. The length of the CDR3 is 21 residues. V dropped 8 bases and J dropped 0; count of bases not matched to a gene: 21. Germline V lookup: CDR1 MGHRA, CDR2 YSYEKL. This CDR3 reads CASLDRFRGPPKGSGANVLTF. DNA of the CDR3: TGCGCCAGCCTCGATCGTTTCAGGGGGCCTCCAAAAGGCTCTGGGGCCAACGTCCTGACTTTC.

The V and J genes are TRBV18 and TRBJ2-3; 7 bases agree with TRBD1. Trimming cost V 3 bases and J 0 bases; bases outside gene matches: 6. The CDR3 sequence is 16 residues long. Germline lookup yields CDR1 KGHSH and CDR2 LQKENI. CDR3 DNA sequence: TGTGCCAGCTCACCTTCGCAGACAGGGAGCACAGATACGCAGTATTTT. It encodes CASSPSQTGSTDTQYF.

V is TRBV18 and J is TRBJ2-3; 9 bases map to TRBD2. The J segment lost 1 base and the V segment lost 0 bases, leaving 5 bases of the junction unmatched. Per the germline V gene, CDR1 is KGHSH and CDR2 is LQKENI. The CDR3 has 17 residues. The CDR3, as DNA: TGTGCCAGCTCACCACCGGGACTAGCTTCCCGCACAGATACGCAGTATTTT. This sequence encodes CASSPPGLASRTDTQYF.

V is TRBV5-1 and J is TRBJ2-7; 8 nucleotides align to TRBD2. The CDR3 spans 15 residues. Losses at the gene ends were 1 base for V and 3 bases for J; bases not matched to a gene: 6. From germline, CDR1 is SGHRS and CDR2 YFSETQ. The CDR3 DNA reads TGCGCCAGCAGCTTGCAGCGGGAGTTTCGCTACGAGCAGTACTTC. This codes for CASSLQREFRYEQYF.

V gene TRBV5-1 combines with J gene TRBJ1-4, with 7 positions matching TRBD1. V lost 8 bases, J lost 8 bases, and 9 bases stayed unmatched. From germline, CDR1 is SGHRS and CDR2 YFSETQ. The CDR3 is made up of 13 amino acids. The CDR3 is CASKTGQTEKLFF. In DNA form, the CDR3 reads TGCGCCAGTAAAACGGGACAGACGGAAAAACTGTTTTTT.

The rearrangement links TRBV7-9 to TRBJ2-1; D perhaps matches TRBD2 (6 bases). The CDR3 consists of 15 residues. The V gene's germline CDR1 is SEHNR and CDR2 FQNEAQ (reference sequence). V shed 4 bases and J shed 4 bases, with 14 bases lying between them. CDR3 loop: CASSSGLSGYNEQFF. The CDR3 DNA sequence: TGTGCCAGCAGCTCGGGACTCTCGGGGTACAATGAGCAGTTCTTC.

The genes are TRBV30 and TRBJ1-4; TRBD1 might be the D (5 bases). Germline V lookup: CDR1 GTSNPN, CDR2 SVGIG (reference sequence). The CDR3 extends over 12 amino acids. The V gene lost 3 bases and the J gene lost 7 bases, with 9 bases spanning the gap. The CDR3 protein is CAWRGVGEKLFF. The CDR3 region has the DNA TGTGCCTGGAGAGGGGTCGGTGAAAAACTGTTTTTT.

CDR3 nucleotides: TGTGCCAGCAGCCCCGGGATTAAGGGAATCGAGCAGTACTTC. It translates to CASSPGIKGIEQYF. The chain combines TRBV7-8 with TRBJ2-7; a weak D match, TRBD2 (5 bases). The V gene lost 5 bases and the J gene lost 6 bases, with 17 bases spanning the gap. This CDR3 spans 14 amino acids. Germline CDR1 reads SGHVS; CDR2 reads FQNEAQ. Filled out from reference TRBV7-8 and TRBJ2-7, the complete variable domain reads GAGVSQSPRYKVAKRGQDVALRCDPISGHVSLFWYQQALGQGPEFLTYFQNEAQLDKSGLPSDRFFAERPEGSVSTLKIQRTQQEDSAVYLCASSPGIKGIEQYFGPGTRLTVT.

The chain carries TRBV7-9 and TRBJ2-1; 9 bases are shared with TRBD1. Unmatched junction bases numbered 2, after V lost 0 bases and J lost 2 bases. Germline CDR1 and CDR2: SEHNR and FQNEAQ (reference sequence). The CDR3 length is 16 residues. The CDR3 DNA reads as TGTGCCAGCAGCTTAGCGGGACAGGGCGCCTACAATGAGCAGTTCTTC. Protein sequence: CASSLAGQGAYNEQFF.

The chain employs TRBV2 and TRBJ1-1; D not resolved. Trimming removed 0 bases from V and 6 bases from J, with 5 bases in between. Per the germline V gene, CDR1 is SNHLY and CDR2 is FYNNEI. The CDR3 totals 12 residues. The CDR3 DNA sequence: TGTGCCAGCAGTGAAGCGAGCGCTGAAGCTTTCTTT. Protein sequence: CASSEASAEAFF.

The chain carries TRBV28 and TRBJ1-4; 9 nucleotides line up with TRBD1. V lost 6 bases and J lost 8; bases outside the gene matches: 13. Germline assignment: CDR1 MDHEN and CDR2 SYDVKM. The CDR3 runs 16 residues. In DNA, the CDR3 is TGTGCCAGCAGGGCGGGGACAGGGTTTAATCGCGAAAAACTGTTTTTT. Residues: CASRAGTGFNREKLFF.

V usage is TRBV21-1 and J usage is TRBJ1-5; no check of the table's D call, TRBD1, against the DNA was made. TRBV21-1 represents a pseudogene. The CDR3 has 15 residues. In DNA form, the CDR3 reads TGTGCCAGCAGCAGGAAACAGGGCGGGTGGCAGCCCCAGCATTTT. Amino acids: CASSRKQGGWQPQHF.

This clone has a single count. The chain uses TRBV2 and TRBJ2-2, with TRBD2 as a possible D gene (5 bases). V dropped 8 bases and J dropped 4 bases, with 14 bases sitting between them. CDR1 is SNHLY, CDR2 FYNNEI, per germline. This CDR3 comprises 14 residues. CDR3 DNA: TGTGCCAGCGCGCAGCGGCCTGGCACCGGGGAGCTGTTTTTT. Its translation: CASAQRPGTGELFF. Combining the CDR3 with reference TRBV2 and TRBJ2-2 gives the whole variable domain EPEVTQTPSHQVTQMGQEVILRCVPISNHLYFYWYRQILGQKVEFLVSFYNNEISEKSEIFDDQFSVERPDGSNFTLKIRSTKLEDSAMYFCASAQRPGTGELFFGEGSRLTVL.

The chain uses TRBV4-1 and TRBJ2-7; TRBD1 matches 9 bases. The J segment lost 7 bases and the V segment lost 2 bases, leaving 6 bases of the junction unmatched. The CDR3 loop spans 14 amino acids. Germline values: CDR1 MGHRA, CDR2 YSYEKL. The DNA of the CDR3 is TGCGCCAGCAGCCAATTGACAGGGGGAGAAGAGCAGTACTTC. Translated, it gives CASSQLTGGEEQYF.

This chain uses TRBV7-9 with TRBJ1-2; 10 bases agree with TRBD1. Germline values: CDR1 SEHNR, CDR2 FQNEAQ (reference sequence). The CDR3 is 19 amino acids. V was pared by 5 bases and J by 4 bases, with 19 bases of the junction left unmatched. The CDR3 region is CASSASGSGTGDDGYGYTF. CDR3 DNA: TGTGCCAGCAGCGCATCCGGATCCGGGACAGGGGACGATGGCTATGGCTACACCTTC.

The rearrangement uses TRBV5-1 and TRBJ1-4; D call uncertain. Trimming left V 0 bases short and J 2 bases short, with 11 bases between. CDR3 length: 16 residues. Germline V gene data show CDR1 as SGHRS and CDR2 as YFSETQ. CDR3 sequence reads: CASSLAGVATNEKLFF. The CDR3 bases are TGCGCCAGCAGCTTGGCGGGTGTCGCGACTAATGAAAAACTGTTTTTT. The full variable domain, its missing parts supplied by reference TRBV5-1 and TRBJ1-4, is KAGVTQTPRYLIKTRGQQVTLSCSPISGHRSVSWYQQTPGQGLQFLFEYFSETQRNKGNFPGRFSGRQFSNSRSEMNVSTLELGDSALYLCASSLAGVATNEKLFFGSGTQLSVL.

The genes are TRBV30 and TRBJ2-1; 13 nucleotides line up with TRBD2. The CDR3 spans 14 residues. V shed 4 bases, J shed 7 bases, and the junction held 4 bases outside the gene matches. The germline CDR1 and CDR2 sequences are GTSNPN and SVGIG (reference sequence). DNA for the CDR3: TGTGCCTGGACTCCGGGACTAGCGGGAAATGAGCAGTTCTTC. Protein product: CAWTPGLAGNEQFF.

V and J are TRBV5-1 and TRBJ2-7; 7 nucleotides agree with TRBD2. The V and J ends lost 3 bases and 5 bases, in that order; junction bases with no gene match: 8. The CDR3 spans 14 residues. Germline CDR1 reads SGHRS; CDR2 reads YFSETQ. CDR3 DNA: TGCGCCAGCAGCTCCTGGACTAGTACCGACGAGCAGTACTTC. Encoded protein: CASSSWTSTDEQYF.

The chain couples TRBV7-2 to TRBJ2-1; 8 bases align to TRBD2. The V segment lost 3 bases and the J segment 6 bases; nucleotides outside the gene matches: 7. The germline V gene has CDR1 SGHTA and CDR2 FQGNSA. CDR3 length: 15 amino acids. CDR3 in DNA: TGTGCCAGCAGCTTGCCGGGACTAGGAATCAATGAGCAGTTCTTC. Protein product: CASSLPGLGINEQFF.

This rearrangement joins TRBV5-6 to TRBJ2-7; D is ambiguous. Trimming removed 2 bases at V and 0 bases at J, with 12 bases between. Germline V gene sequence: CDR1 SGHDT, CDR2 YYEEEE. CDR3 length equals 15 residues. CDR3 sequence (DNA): TGTGCCAGCAGCTTTCGGTTCGCGAGCTCCTACGAGCAGTACTTC. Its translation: CASSFRFASSYEQYF.

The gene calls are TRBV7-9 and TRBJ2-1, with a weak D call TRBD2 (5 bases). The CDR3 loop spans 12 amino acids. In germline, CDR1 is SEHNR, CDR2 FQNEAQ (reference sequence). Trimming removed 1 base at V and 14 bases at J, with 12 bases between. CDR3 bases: TGTGCCAGCAGCTTAGGAGGGCACGAGAAGTTCTTC. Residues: CASSLGGHEKFF.

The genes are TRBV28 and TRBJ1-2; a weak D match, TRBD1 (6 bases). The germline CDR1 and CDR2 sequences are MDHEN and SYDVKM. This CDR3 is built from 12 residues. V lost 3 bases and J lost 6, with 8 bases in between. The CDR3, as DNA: TGTGCCAGCAGTTTCTACAGGGATGGCTACACCTTC. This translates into CASSFYRDGYTF.